This entry describes one TCR beta chain. Its antigen remains unidentified. Trimming shortened V by 8 bases and J by 6 bases, and 11 bases separated the two germline ends. In germline, CDR1 is MNHEY, CDR2 SVGEGT. This CDR3 contains 11 residues. TCRdb passed the RT-PCR reads through MiXCR, listing each CDR3 protein once. Of around 160,000 distinct CDR3 sequences listed, about a tenth are singletons. This record belongs to a study of response to subunit inactivated influenza vaccine. Broader study findings: Authors suggested that a seasonal influenza vaccination recruits few new T cells each time.

The sequence derives from a man aged 45 to 65 who received an inactivated influenza vaccine. The chain employs TRBV6-2 or TRBV6-3 and TRBJ2-7; D remains unclear. Sequenced here: non-naive T cells sorted from PBMCs, sampled more than 35 days after vaccination. CDR3 region: CASRENAEQYF. Written as DNA, the CDR3 is TGTGCCAGCCGAGAAAACGCCGAGCAGTACTTC.